This record looks at one T cell receptor beta chain sequence and its context. Germline V CDR1 and CDR2: SGHRS, YFSETQ. V lost 4 bases to trimming and J lost 12 bases; unmatched junction nucleotides: 17. This CDR3 is 16 amino acids long. The data derive from a study of blood T cell repertoires in COVID-19. On the study more broadly: The United States, Italy and Spain were the sources of the acute and convalescent COVID-19 samples. PBMCs, B-cell-depleted T cells, or T cells provided the cDNA or gDNA that made up the material.

Authors' analysis steps: Nucleated cell counts were estimated from reference gene primer amplification. The table came from immunoSEQ multiplex PCR; TCRdb's copy has only in-frame clones and leaves some out. That table supplies the V and J calls and clone size; D and trimming were determined from the DNA. In the table there are 100,000 to 120,000 clones, about four fifths of which are singletons. The chain has TRBV5-1 and TRBJ1-4; 8 bases map to TRBD1. The source material was peripheral blood. This receptor was taken from a woman in her sixties or seventies with acute or convalescent COVID-19. CDR3 nucleotide sequence: TGCGCCAGCAGCCCAGCCCTGATTGGACAGGGTAGTGAACTGTTTTTT. Its translation is CASSPALIGQGSELFF.